There are a few counts of the clone carrying this T cell receptor beta chain. Looked up from germline, CDR1 is SGDLS and CDR2 is YYNGEE. V was trimmed by 0 bases and J by 4 bases, leaving 16 bases between them. This CDR3 comprises 16 residues. This sample stems from a study of blood T cells in healthy people across ages. For the second PCR, which ran for 7 to 11 cycles, a sample-barcoded 5' primer and a J-beta primer mix were used. TCRdb recomputed calls from the 5' RACE reads with MiXCR, one row per CDR3 protein. The table includes fewer than 2 million distinct CDR3 sequences, 39% detected once. The sequence derives from a human donor in good health. J is TRBJ1-2 and V is TRBV9; D ambiguous. Source material: blood. The CDR3 sequence is CASSVEGSTLRYGYTF. Written as DNA, the CDR3 is TGTGCCAGCAGCGTAGAAGGATCAACCCTTCGCTATGGCTACACCTTC.